The 31 T cell receptor beta chains in this list originate from one sample, sequenced in a study of blood T cell repertoires in COVID-19. Measured with immunoSEQ multiplex PCR; TCRdb has only the in-frame clones, and not every one. The sample holds hundreds of thousands of clones, around 88% seen once. Sequenced input: peripheral blood. Receptors were obtained from a woman at least 80 years old with COVID-19, enrolled during active disease.

The J gene is TRBJ1-2, the V gene TRBV28; no firm D call. Germline CDR1 MDHEN, CDR2 SYDVKM. The CDR3 loop spans 15 amino acids. Trimming shortened V by 6 bases and J by 0 bases, and 14 bases separated the two germline ends. The CDR3 nucleotides are TGTGCCAGCAGGCCCCCCGGTGGAGCTAACTATGGCTACACCTTC. Protein product: CASRPPGGANYGYTF.

This clone was detected once. Within the sample, other DNA sequences also encode this same CDR3. The chain combines TRBV30 with TRBJ1-3, with D possibly matching TRBD1 (6 bases). Trimming took 0 bases from V and 3 from J, leaving 12 bases between them. Per the germline V gene, CDR1 is GTSNPN and CDR2 is SVGIG (reference sequence). This CDR3 region has 15 residues. CDR3 residues: CAWSVSGVGGNTIYF. The DNA of the CDR3 is TGTGCCTGGAGTGTATCAGGGGTCGGTGGAAACACCATATATTTT.

This clone was observed a handful of times. The chain links TRBV7-9 to TRBJ2-6, with 8 bases matching TRBD1. V lost 5 bases and J lost 1; bases outside the gene matches: 4. CDR3 length: 16 residues. The germline V gene encodes CDR1 SEHNR and CDR2 FQNEAQ (reference sequence). CDR3 loop: CASSPDRVSGANVLTF. CDR3 DNA: TGTGCCAGCAGCCCGGACAGGGTTTCTGGGGCCAACGTCCTGACTTTC.

In the case of this clone: At one of its ends the junction is not consistent with the germline gene, which may arise from a read error. The CDR3 bases are TGCGCCCGCAGCCGGCAGGGGGTCGCCCTCAATCAGCCCCAGCATTTT. Residues: CARSRQGVALNQPQHF. V and J are TRBV4-1 and TRBJ1-5; 7 nucleotides line up with TRBD1. The CDR3 spans 16 residues. Germline loops: CDR1 MGHRA, CDR2 YSYEKL.

The chain joins TRBV3-1 (or the pseudogene TRBV3-2) to TRBJ1-6; no reliable D call. Trimming stripped 4 bases from V and 7 bases from J, with 11 bases between. CDR3 length: 14 amino acids. The germline V gene has CDR1 LGHDT and CDR2 YNNKEL (reference sequence). The CDR3 nucleotides read TGTGCCAGCAGCCGCGCTGAGATCAATTCACCCCTCCACTTT. This encodes CASSRAEINSPLHF.

The rearrangement joins TRBV2 to TRBJ1-5; tentatively, D is TRBD1 (5 bases). Germline V gene lookup returns CDR1 SNHLY and CDR2 FYNNEI. The CDR3 extends over 13 amino acids. V was shortened by 7 bases and J by 5 bases, with 12 bases between the two germline ends. As DNA, the CDR3 is TGTGCCAGCATAAGGGGCAGCGATCAGCCCCAGCATTTT. Translating gives CASIRGSDQPQHF. Filled out from reference TRBV2 and TRBJ1-5, the complete variable domain reads EPEVTQTPSHQVTQMGQEVILRCVPISNHLYFYWYRQILGQKVEFLVSFYNNEISEKSEIFDDQFSVERPDGSNFTLKIRSTKLEDSAMYFCASIRGSDQPQHFGDGTRLSIL.

This chain connects TRBV6-1 to TRBJ2-7; D possibly corresponds to TRBD2 (5 bases). Trimming cost V 2 bases and J 4 bases, with 9 bases left between them. In germline, CDR1 is MNHNS, CDR2 SASEGT. This CDR3 comprises 13 residues. The CDR3 is CASSEFGGYEQYF. The CDR3 DNA sequence: TGTGCCAGCAGTGAATTCGGCGGGTACGAGCAGTACTTC.

The chain couples TRBV6-6 to TRBJ1-5, with TRBD1 as a possible D gene (5 bases). The germline CDR1 and CDR2 sequences are MNHNY and SVGAGI (reference sequence). The CDR3 runs to 14 residues. V was pared by 2 bases and J by 0 bases, with 5 bases between. DNA of the CDR3: TGTGCCAGCAGTTACGACAGTAGCAATCAGCCCCAGCATTTT. It yields the protein CASSYDSSNQPQHF.

J is TRBJ2-7 and V is TRBV7-9; 8 bases fit TRBD1. CDR3 length: 15 amino acids. V lost 5 bases to trimming and J lost 5 bases; unmatched junction nucleotides: 11. Per germline, CDR1 SEHNR and CDR2 FQNEAQ (reference sequence). CDR3 DNA sequence: TGTGCCAGCAGCCGAAAAGGACAGGGTAGGAACGAGCAGTACGTC. Amino acids: CASSRKGQGRNEQYV.

This chain connects TRBV6-2 or TRBV6-3 to TRBJ2-7; perhaps TRBD2 as D (6 bases). This CDR3 has 15 residues. CDR1 is MNHEY, CDR2 SVGEGT, per germline. V shed 2 bases and J shed 1 base, with 12 bases lying between them. CDR3 nucleotides: TGTGCCAGCAGTTACGAAGGAGGGAGATCCTACGAGCAGTACTTC. This codes for CASSYEGGRSYEQYF.

This chain joins TRBV5-1 and TRBJ2-2, with D possibly TRBD1 on 6 matching bases. The ends were cut back, 0 bases at V and 6 bases at J, with 12 bases in the middle. Germline V gene data show CDR1 as SGHRS and CDR2 as YFSETQ. This CDR3 contains 15 residues. The DNA for the CDR3 is TGCGCCAGCAGCTTGGGTGGGGGCCTACCCGGGGAGCTGTTTTTT. Amino acids: CASSLGGGLPGELFF.

This chain links TRBV28 with TRBJ1-2, with a possible D match to TRBD1 (6 bases). Germline V gene data show CDR1 as MDHEN and CDR2 as SYDVKM. The CDR3 has 12 residues. V lost 2 bases, J lost 10 bases, and 11 bases lay in between. CDR3 sequence: CASSLRQATYTF. DNA for the CDR3: TGTGCCAGCAGTTTACGACAGGCCACCTACACCTTC.

The chain joins TRBV6-5 to TRBJ1-3, with a weak D call TRBD1 (6 bases). This CDR3 has 14 amino acids. With 5 bases removed from V and 1 base from J, the gap between germline ends came to 9 bases. The germline gives CDR1 MNHEY, CDR2 SVGAGI. The CDR3 DNA reads TGTGCCAGCAGTCCCGGGACATCTGGAAACACCATATATTTT. Translation gives CASSPGTSGNTIYF.

The J gene is TRBJ2-1, the V gene TRBV5-1; no clear D. This CDR3 region has 15 residues. V dropped 0 bases and J dropped 0 bases, with 7 bases sitting between them. CDR1 SGHRS and CDR2 YFSETQ come from the germline V gene. For the CDR3, the DNA is TGCGCCAGCAGCTTGGGCCAGCGCTCCTACAATGAGCAGTTCTTC. Its protein product is CASSLGQRSYNEQFF.

The chain couples TRBV9 to TRBJ2-1, with 11 bases aligning to TRBD2. The ends lost 2 bases at V and 4 bases at J; junction bases unmatched: 2. CDR1 is SGDLS and CDR2 is YYNGEE in the germline V gene. The CDR3 consists of 15 residues. The CDR3 DNA follows: TGTGCCAGCAGCGTGAGACTAGCGGGGTACAATGAGCAGTTCTTC. Amino acids: CASSVRLAGYNEQFF.

CDR3 nucleotide sequence: TGTGCCAGCAGCCCTAGCACAGATACGCAGTATTTT. Translated: CASSPSTDTQYF. The chain joins TRBV11-2 to TRBJ2-3; no clear D. Germline CDR1 SGHAT, CDR2 FQNNGV. Trimming took off 5 bases at V and 0 bases at J, with 3 bases between the two ends. The CDR3 spans 12 residues. Full variable domain (rest looked up from reference TRBV11-2 and TRBJ2-3): EAGVAQSPRYKIIEKRQSVAFWCNPISGHATLYWYQQILGQGPKLLIQFQNNGVVDDSQLPKDRFSAERLKGVDSTLKIQPAKLEDSAVYLCASSPSTDTQYFGPGTRLTVL.

This sequence joins TRBV9 and TRBJ1-6, with D possibly being TRBD1 (6 bases). The V end lost 4 bases, the J end lost 0 bases, and 17 bases lay between the germline ends. Per the germline V gene, CDR1 is SGDLS and CDR2 is YYNGEE. This CDR3 region has 18 residues. In DNA form, the CDR3 reads TGTGCCAGCAGCATTACTCAGGGGAGTAGCTCCTATAATTCACCCCTCCACTTT. Translation gives CASSITQGSSSYNSPLHF.

This chain connects TRBV10-2 to TRBJ1-5; D is ambiguous. The CDR3 loop spans 13 amino acids. Trimming shortened V by 9 bases and J by 6 bases, and 15 bases separated the two germline ends. CDR1 and CDR2 (germline): WSHSY, SAAADI. CDR3 sequence: CASQLNPGQPQHF. The CDR3 nucleotides read TGCGCCAGTCAGCTTAATCCGGGTCAGCCCCAGCATTTT.

The CDR3 coding sequence is TGTGCCAGCAGCTTAGGCGGCGCGGGAGAGACCCAGTACTTC. This encodes CASSLGGAGETQYF. The chain carries TRBV7-7 and TRBJ2-5; D is perhaps TRBD2 (5 bases). Trimming stripped 1 base from V and 4 bases from J, with 10 bases between. Germline CDR1 is SSHAT and CDR2 is FNYEAQ (reference sequence). CDR3 size: 14 residues.

The genes are TRBV7-3 and TRBJ1-2; D remains unclear. The CDR3 has 15 amino acids. Trimming removed 5 bases at V and 0 bases at J, with 13 bases between. Germline-derived CDR1 and CDR2 are SGHTA and FQGTGA. This CDR3 is CASSPTGISNYGYTF. In DNA form, the CDR3 reads TGTGCCAGCAGCCCAACGGGAATTTCTAACTATGGCTACACCTTC. Full variable domain (missing parts from reference TRBV7-3 and TRBJ1-2): GAGVSQTPSNKVTEKGKYVELRCDPISGHTALYWYRQSLGQGPEFLIYFQGTGAADDSGLPNDRFFAVRPEGSVSTLKIQRTERGDSAVYLCASSPTGISNYGYTFGSGTRLTVV.

The chain joins TRBV11-2 to TRBJ2-2; D gene ambiguous. V lost 5 bases and J lost 9, with 7 bases in between. Germline lookup yields CDR1 SGHAT and CDR2 FQNNGV. The CDR3 totals 11 residues. The CDR3 here is CASSPSWELFF. The CDR3 DNA follows: TGTGCCAGCAGCCCTTCCTGGGAGCTGTTTTTT.

Notes on this clone: Other DNA sequences in the sample encode the same CDR3. V gene TRBV12-3 or TRBV12-4 combines with J gene TRBJ1-2; 7 bases agree with TRBD1. The CDR3 spans 13 residues. Losses at the gene ends were 6 bases for V and 4 bases for J; bases not matched to a gene: 5. The CDR3 DNA follows: TGTGCCAGCAGCCCCGGACAGGTCTATGGCTACACCTTC. Amino acids: CASSPGQVYGYTF.

CDR3 sequence (DNA): TGTGCCAGCAGTCAGGGCTACACCGGGGAGCTGTTTTTT. Translated, it gives CASSQGYTGELFF. The chain is built from TRBV25-1 and TRBJ2-2; the D gene is possibly TRBD1 (5 bases). Germline CDR1 reads MGHDK; CDR2 reads SYGVNS. Trimming removed 5 bases from V and 3 bases from J, with 7 bases in between. CDR3 length: 13 residues.

A single count supports this clone. This same CDR3 is encoded by further DNA sequences in the sample. The rearrangement links TRBV5-1 to TRBJ2-5, with 7 bases aligning to TRBD2. The V and J ends lost 1 base and 5 bases, in that order; junction bases with no gene match: 2. The CDR3 covers 13 residues. Looked up from germline, CDR1 is SGHRS and CDR2 is YFSETQ. CDR3 bases: TGCGCCAGCAGCTTGTCCGGGGGGGAGACCCAGTACTTC. It yields the protein CASSLSGGETQYF.

This clone was observed a handful of times. Other nucleotide sequences from this sample produce the same CDR3. The V and J genes are TRBV5-1 and TRBJ1-4; 8 bases are a match to TRBD1. Trimming at V came to 1 base and at J to 0 bases, leaving 2 bases not matched to a gene. From germline, CDR1 is SGHRS and CDR2 YFSETQ. The CDR3 is 16 amino acids. CDR3 sequence (DNA): TGCGCCAGCAGCTTGACAGGGGGTGCAACTAATGAAAAACTGTTTTTT. Translation: CASSLTGGATNEKLFF.

The chain has TRBV28 and TRBJ1-5; 7 bases match TRBD1. With 7 bases clipped from V and 9 bases from J, the junction kept 15 bases outside the gene matches. The V gene's germline CDR1 is MDHEN and CDR2 SYDVKM. This CDR3 comprises 15 residues. The CDR3: CASNDRDSLLRPQHF. Here the CDR3 DNA reads TGTGCCAGCAATGATAGGGACAGCCTCCTGCGGCCCCAGCATTTT.

This clone was found once. This chain joins TRBV5-4 and TRBJ1-2, with unresolved D. Germline loops: CDR1 SGHNT, CDR2 YYREEE (reference sequence). V dropped 0 bases and J dropped 5 bases, with 8 bases sitting between them. This CDR3 spans 13 amino acids. CDR3 in amino acids: CASSLDSGYGYTF. The CDR3 DNA reads TGTGCCAGCAGCTTGGACAGCGGATATGGCTACACCTTC.

The rearrangement joins TRBV19 to TRBJ1-1; D unresolved. With 3 bases removed from V and 4 bases from J, the gap between germline ends came to 9 bases. The germline CDR1 and CDR2 sequences are LNHDA and SQIVND (reference sequence). The CDR3 covers 13 residues. The CDR3 spells CASSMVQSTEAFF. CDR3 bases: TGTGCCAGTAGTATGGTACAGAGCACTGAAGCTTTCTTT.

This CDR3 reads CASSQVSRGGQFF. CDR3 DNA: TGTGCCAGCAGCCAAGTAAGCAGGGGTGGACAGTTCTTC. This chain links TRBV3-1 (or the pseudogene TRBV3-2) with TRBJ2-1, with D maybe TRBD1 (6 bases). Germline V gene lookup returns CDR1 LGHDT and CDR2 YNNKEL (reference sequence). Trimming left V 1 base short and J 13 bases short, with 14 bases between. CDR3 size: 13 residues.

This clone was recorded a few times. The chain combines TRBV3-1 (or the pseudogene TRBV3-2) with TRBJ1-1, with D unclear. Germline V gene data show CDR1 as LGHDT and CDR2 as YNNKEL (reference sequence). Deletions cut 5 bases from V and 4 bases from J, with 14 bases between. This CDR3 comprises 14 residues. For the CDR3, the DNA is TGTGCCAGCAGCGGTATAGGAGGTAGCACTGAAGCTTTCTTT. Translating it yields CASSGIGGSTEAFF.

The CDR3 DNA is TGTGCCAGCATCCCAACAGAGAACACCGGGGAGCTGTTTTTT. This gives the protein CASIPTENTGELFF. J is TRBJ2-2 and V is TRBV28, with D hard to call. V lost 7 bases, J lost 1 base, and 10 bases lay in between. The CDR3 covers 14 residues. Germline CDR1 and CDR2: MDHEN and SYDVKM.